What follows are 18 T cell receptor beta chains derived from one specimen sequenced in a study of blood T cell repertoires in COVID-19. Repertoires were generated with immunoSEQ multiplex PCR, while TCRdb's copy carries only in-frame clones and drops some. The sample contains 95,000 to 150,000 clones, 75% to 90% of which appear only once. The sequenced sample was peripheral blood. Receptors originate from a woman between 70 and 85 years old with acute or convalescent COVID-19.

V gene TRBV7-2 combines with J gene TRBJ1-3; D is unclear. Germline V gene data show CDR1 as SGHTA and CDR2 as FQGNSA. The length of the CDR3 is 15 residues. The ends were cut back, 5 bases at V and 0 bases at J, with 11 bases in the middle. The CDR3 nucleotides are TGTGCCAGCAGCCCTTACATAAGCTCTGGAAACACCATATATTTT. Translated, it gives CASSPYISSGNTIYF.

The V and J genes are TRBV7-8 and TRBJ2-1; 8 bases are shared with TRBD1. V shed 5 bases and J 7 bases; nucleotides not matched to a gene: 7. In germline, CDR1 is SGHVS, CDR2 FQNEAQ. This CDR3 has 14 amino acids. The CDR3 bases are TGTGCCAGCAGCCCCTGGACAGGGATAAATGAGCAGTTCTTC. This gives the protein CASSPWTGINEQFF.

The V and J genes are TRBV5-4 and TRBJ1-5; the D gene is possibly TRBD1 (5 bases). The CDR3 covers 15 residues. Germline-derived CDR1 and CDR2 are SGHNT and YYREEE (reference sequence). Trimming removed 1 base at V and 2 bases at J, with 10 bases between. CDR3 bases: TGTGCCAGCAGCTTGTCTGGGGCAGGCAATCAGCCCCAGCATTTT. Amino acids: CASSLSGAGNQPQHF.

The chain employs TRBV2 and TRBJ2-2, with TRBD2 matching 10 bases. The J segment lost 5 bases and the V segment lost 8 bases, leaving 8 bases of the junction unmatched. Germline CDR1 SNHLY, CDR2 FYNNEI. The CDR3 consists of 15 residues. CDR3 nucleotides: TGTGCCAGCGGCCTTGGGGGACTAGCGACCGGGGAGCTGTTTTTT. As protein: CASGLGGLATGELFF.

The chain combines TRBV27 with TRBJ2-7; 8 bases fit TRBD1. From germline, CDR1 is MNHEY and CDR2 SMNVEV (reference sequence). The CDR3 extends over 17 amino acids. Trimming at V came to 5 bases and at J to 3 bases, leaving 15 bases not matched to a gene. CDR3 DNA sequence: TGTGCCAGCAGTCTCCTACCGGGGCAGGGGGCTTACTACGAGCAGTACTTC. Its protein product is CASSLLPGQGAYYEQYF.

This clone came up once. The chain is built from TRBV12-5 and TRBJ2-3, with 7 bases lining up with TRBD2. CDR1 and CDR2 from the germline V gene are LGHNT and FRNRAP. The V and J ends lost 7 bases and 1 base, in that order; junction bases with no gene match: 23. The CDR3 has 20 residues. The CDR3 reads CASASRLTSSIVGGTDTQYF. The CDR3 bases are TGTGCTAGTGCCTCGAGGTTGACTAGCTCGATTGTTGGCGGCACAGATACGCAGTATTTT. The complete variable domain, with remaining parts taken from reference TRBV12-5 and TRBJ2-3, reads DARVTQTPRHKVTEMGQEVTMRCQPILGHNTVFWYRQTMMQGLELLAYFRNRAPLDDSGMPKDRFSAEMPDATLATLKIQPSEPRDSAVYFCASASRLTSSIVGGTDTQYFGPGTRLTVL.

The CDR3 DNA reads as TGTGCCAGCACTCGCCAGGCGATGAACACTGAAGCTTTCTTT. Its translation: CASTRQAMNTEAFF. The chain combines TRBV6-5 with TRBJ1-1; no definite D call. The CDR3 runs to 14 residues. Trimming left V 7 bases short and J 0 bases short, with 12 bases between. The germline V gene has CDR1 MNHEY and CDR2 SVGAGI.

The chain carries TRBV30 and TRBJ1-5, with TRBD1 as a possible D gene (6 bases). Trimming pared 3 bases from V and 5 bases from J, leaving 14 bases between. The germline V gene encodes CDR1 GTSNPN and CDR2 SVGIG (reference sequence). This CDR3 region has 14 residues. The CDR3 reads CAWSTGMGDQPQHF. The CDR3 DNA is TGTGCCTGGAGCACAGGGATGGGGGATCAGCCCCAGCATTTT.

The J gene is TRBJ1-2, the V gene TRBV3-1 (or the pseudogene TRBV3-2), with D possibly TRBD1 on 5 matching bases. The CDR3 covers 14 residues. V was pared by 1 base and J by 4 bases, with 10 bases between. CDR1 is LGHDT, CDR2 YNNKEL, per germline (reference sequence). The CDR3 reads CASSQGRGIYGYTF. For the CDR3, the DNA is TGTGCCAGCAGCCAAGGGAGGGGAATCTATGGCTACACCTTC.

The CDR3 sequence: CASSYGQGNTEAFF. CDR3 in DNA: TGTGCCAGCAGTTACGGACAGGGGAACACTGAAGCTTTCTTT. The chain links TRBV6-5 to TRBJ1-1; 8 nucleotides line up with TRBD1. CDR1 and CDR2 (germline): MNHEY, SVGAGI. The CDR3 length is 14 residues. V was clipped by 2 bases and J by 1 base; unmatched bases: 0.

The genes are TRBV28 and TRBJ1-6; tentatively, D is TRBD1 (5 bases). Germline CDR1 reads MDHEN; CDR2 reads SYDVKM. The CDR3 spans 12 residues. V lost 3 bases and J 19 bases, leaving 16 bases between the germline ends. The CDR3 region has the DNA TGTGCCAGCAGTTTGGATGAGATGGGGCTTCACTTT. Amino acid sequence: CASSLDEMGLHF.

This clone has a single count. This chain uses TRBV14 with TRBJ1-1; the D gene is possibly TRBD1 (5 bases). V lost 2 bases and J 6 bases, leaving 16 bases between the germline ends. CDR1 is SGHDN and CDR2 is FVKESK in the germline V gene. This CDR3 contains 15 residues. In nucleotides, the CDR3 is TGTGCCAGCAGCCAAATGGCCGGGGGAGGGCCTGAAGCTTTCTTT. Translation gives CASSQMAGGGPEAFF.

There are a few counts of this clone. The chain uses TRBV4-1 and TRBJ1-5; D unclear. V was clipped by 1 base and J by 4 bases, with 17 bases between them. The CDR3 is 17 amino acids. Per germline, CDR1 MGHRA and CDR2 YSYEKL. Here the CDR3 DNA reads TGCGCCAGCAGCCAAGTCCAGGAGGCGGCGGGTAATCAGCCCCAGCATTTT. Protein product: CASSQVQEAAGNQPQHF.

The genes are TRBV4-1 and TRBJ1-1; 7 bases match TRBD1. The CDR3 is made up of 15 amino acids. V was pared by 3 bases and J by 0 bases, with 4 bases of the junction left unmatched. The germline CDR1 and CDR2 sequences are MGHRA and YSYEKL. The CDR3 sequence: CASSQPGTVNTEAFF. The DNA for the CDR3 is TGCGCCAGCAGCCAGCCCGGGACAGTGAACACTGAAGCTTTCTTT.

This clone was found once. This chain uses TRBV7-2 with TRBJ2-7; tentatively, D is TRBD2 (6 bases). The V end lost 3 bases, the J end lost 3 bases, and 12 bases lay between the germline ends. The V gene's germline CDR1 is SGHTA and CDR2 FQGNSA. This CDR3 is 14 amino acids long. The CDR3 reads CASSLTGVLYEQYF. DNA for the CDR3: TGTGCCAGCAGCTTGACGGGGGTCCTCTACGAGCAGTACTTC.

This clone was seen only a few times. This chain links TRBV19 with TRBJ1-4; the match to TRBD1 covers 8 bases. Germline V gene lookup returns CDR1 LNHDA and CDR2 SQIVND (reference sequence). The CDR3 runs 16 residues. The trim removed 6 bases at V and 1 base at J, leaving 7 bases unmatched. The CDR3: CASRQGGALTNEKLFF. CDR3 nucleotide sequence: TGTGCCAGTAGACAGGGGGGGGCCCTAACTAATGAAAAACTGTTTTTT. The full variable domain, rest sourced from reference TRBV19 and TRBJ1-4, is DGGITQSPKYLFRKEGQNVTLSCEQNLNHDAMYWYRQDPGQGLRLIYYSQIVNDFQKGDIAEGYSVSREKKESFPLTVTSAQKNPTAFYLCASRQGGALTNEKLFFGSGTQLSVL.

The chain combines TRBV28 with TRBJ1-1, with a possible D match to TRBD1 (5 bases). V shed 8 bases and J shed 0 bases, with 10 bases lying between them. From germline, CDR1 is MDHEN and CDR2 SYDVKM. CDR3 length: 13 residues. CDR3 bases: TGTGCCAGCCAGGGCAGTTTGAACACTGAAGCTTTCTTT. Translation gives CASQGSLNTEAFF. Full variable domain (missing parts from reference TRBV28 and TRBJ1-1): DVKVTQSSRYLVKRTGEKVFLECVQDMDHENMFWYRQDPGLGLRLIYFSYDVKMKEKGDIPEGYSVSREKKERFSLILESASTNQTSMYLCASQGSLNTEAFFGQGTRLTVV.

The rearrangement uses TRBV27 and TRBJ2-1, with 7 bases that match TRBD2. CDR1 MNHEY and CDR2 SMNVEV come from the germline V gene (reference sequence). The V segment lost 4 bases and the J segment 7 bases; nucleotides outside the gene matches: 4. The CDR3 has 13 amino acids. CDR3 in DNA: TGTGCCAGCAGTTGGGGGGGGATTAATGAGCAGTTCTTC. Amino acids: CASSWGGINEQFF.